The 12 T cell receptor beta chains below were found in one sample sequenced in a study of shared clonotypes between healthy human individuals. The table came from immunoSEQ multiplex PCR; TCRdb's copy has only in-frame clones and leaves some out. The sample lists about 2.2 million clones; 93% were seen once. As defined, naive CD8 cells were CD45RO-negative and positively selected for CCR7, with terminally differentiated effector memory CD45RA+ cells excluded. Sequencing input: naive CD8+ T cells from PBMCs. These receptors originate from a man between 18 and 35 years old in good health. Some clones in this sample may be carry-over from other donors' samples.

The rearrangement links TRBV2 to TRBJ1-1; D remains ambiguous. CDR1 and CDR2 from the germline V gene are SNHLY and FYNNEI. CDR3 length: 13 amino acids. Trimming left V 8 bases short and J 3 bases short, with 13 bases between. The CDR3 region is CASSSGEDTEAFF. In DNA, the CDR3 is TGTGCCAGCTCTTCAGGTGAGGACACTGAAGCTTTCTTT.

The chain is built from TRBV6-1 and TRBJ2-7; maybe TRBD1 (6 bases). This CDR3 is built from 15 residues. V lost 4 bases to trimming and J lost 1 base, with 14 bases between them. Per the germline V gene, CDR1 is MNHNS and CDR2 is SASEGT. The CDR3 coding sequence is TGTGCCAGCAGTGCCCAGGGGCGGGCTTCCTACGAGCAGTACTTC. As protein: CASSAQGRASYEQYF.

The chain is built from TRBV29-1 and TRBJ1-2, with TRBD1 matching over 8 bases. With V trimmed by 4 bases and J by 7 bases, 8 bases remained unmatched. Per germline, CDR1 SQVTM and CDR2 ANQGSEA. The CDR3 sequence is 13 residues long. CDR3 residues: CSVADSGGGGYTF. The CDR3 DNA is TGCAGCGTTGCAGATTCAGGGGGCGGTGGCTACACCTTC.

About this clone: The junction departs from the called germline gene at one end, perhaps through a read error. This rearrangement joins TRBV29-1 to TRBJ2-7, with TRBD1 as a possible D gene (5 bases). The CDR3 has 11 amino acids. Germline values: CDR1 SQVTM, CDR2 ANQGSEA. DNA for the CDR3: TGCAGTGTTGGGGCCGTCAACGAGCAGTACTTC. Translated: CSVGAVNEQYF.

J is TRBJ2-6 and V is TRBV9, with D uncertain. This CDR3 contains 17 residues. The germline CDR1 and CDR2 sequences are SGDLS and YYNGEE. The ends were cut back, 0 bases at V and 4 bases at J, with 14 bases in the middle. The CDR3 region is CASSVGILLSGANVLTF. In DNA, the CDR3 is TGTGCCAGCAGCGTAGGAATCCTCCTCTCCGGGGCCAACGTCCTGACTTTC. Complete variable domain (other parts from reference TRBV9 and TRBJ2-6): DSGVTQTPKHLITATGQRVTLRCSPRSGDLSVYWYQQSLDQGLQFLIQYYNGEERAKGNILERFSAQQFPDLHSELNLSSLELGDSALYFCASSVGILLSGANVLTFGAGSRLTVL.

The rearrangement links TRBV7-6 to TRBJ2-1; TRBD2 aligns across 7 bases. The CDR3 covers 15 residues. In germline, CDR1 is SGHVS, CDR2 FNYEAQ. Unmatched junction bases numbered 5, after V lost 3 bases and J lost 3 bases. The CDR3 DNA sequence: TGTGCCAGCAGCTTCCTAGCGGCCCGCTACAATGAGCAGTTCTTC. The encoded protein is CASSFLAARYNEQFF.

The V call is TRBV11-1, the J call TRBJ1-1, with D unclear. V was clipped by 3 bases and J by 5 bases, with 10 bases between them. The CDR3 contains 13 residues. From germline, CDR1 is SGHAT and CDR2 FQDESV (reference sequence). The CDR3 DNA sequence: TGTGCCAGCAGCTTGCAAACGTATACTGAAGCTTTCTTT. It specifies CASSLQTYTEAFF.

The V gene is TRBV9, the J gene TRBJ2-3; tentatively, D is TRBD2 (6 bases). The CDR3 runs 16 residues. Germline CDR1 and CDR2: SGDLS and YYNGEE. Trimming took 0 bases from V and 0 from J, leaving 11 bases between them. The CDR3 nucleotides read TGTGCCAGCAGCGTAGCTAGCGCTACTAGCACAGATACGCAGTATTTT. Its protein product is CASSVASATSTDTQYF.

The chain is built from TRBV15 and TRBJ2-3; D possibly corresponds to TRBD2 (5 bases). Germline CDR1 reads LNHNV; CDR2 reads YYDKDF (reference sequence). The CDR3 covers 18 residues. V was clipped by 1 base and J by 2 bases, with 19 bases between them. CDR3 residues: CATSRVGDSVRDTDTQYF. CDR3 DNA: TGTGCCACCAGCAGAGTGGGAGACTCCGTTCGCGACACAGATACGCAGTATTTT.

V usage is TRBV2 and J usage is TRBJ2-5; D possibly corresponds to TRBD2 (5 bases). Germline lookup yields CDR1 SNHLY and CDR2 FYNNEI. The CDR3 is 14 residues long. Trimming left V 7 bases short and J 5 bases short, with 17 bases between. CDR3 nucleotide sequence: TGTGCCAGCACGGAGCGGAAGGTGTCGGAGACCCAGTACTTC. Its translation: CASTERKVSETQYF.

The J gene is TRBJ1-2, the V gene TRBV7-9; 9 bases match TRBD1. The length of the CDR3 is 14 residues. Germline trimming cut 3 bases from V and 6 bases from J; bases unmatched to any gene: 5. Germline CDR1 SEHNR, CDR2 FQNEAQ (reference sequence). The CDR3 DNA sequence: TGTGCCAGCAGCTTGACAGGGGGGATCGATGGCTACACCTTC. It translates to CASSLTGGIDGYTF.

The V gene is TRBV27, the J gene TRBJ2-2; possibly TRBD1 for D (5 bases). This CDR3 is 15 amino acids long. V was shortened by 1 base and J by 6 bases, with 12 bases between the two germline ends. Germline CDR1 reads MNHEY; CDR2 reads SMNVEV (reference sequence). As DNA, the CDR3 is TGTGCCAGCAGTTTATTGGCAGGGTCGGCCGGGGAGCTGTTTTTT. Translation gives CASSLLAGSAGELFF.